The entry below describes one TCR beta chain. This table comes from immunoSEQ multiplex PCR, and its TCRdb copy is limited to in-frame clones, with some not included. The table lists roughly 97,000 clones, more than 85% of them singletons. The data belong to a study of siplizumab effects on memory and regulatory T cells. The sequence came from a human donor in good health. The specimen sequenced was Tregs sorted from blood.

For the CDR3, the DNA is TGTGCCAGCAGCTTAGGGGGACAGGGCAATGAAAAACTGTTTTTT. It specifies CASSLGGQGNEKLFF. The V call is TRBV7-6, the J call TRBJ1-4; 9 bases map to TRBD1. Germline V gene lookup returns CDR1 SGHVS and CDR2 FNYEAQ. Trimming took 1 base from V and 5 from J; bases not matched to a gene: 2. The CDR3 loop spans 15 amino acids.